This TCR beta chain was recorded in a study of Graves' ophthalmopathy and Graves' hyperthyroidism. Whole-study results and caveats: Blood also harbored most expanded thyroid clonotypes above 0.001 frequency.

Looked up from germline, CDR1 is SGHAT and CDR2 is FQNNGV. The CDR3 totals 15 residues. Amplifying from RNA transcripts, the study obtained TCR beta CDR3 regions. HTBI-primed first-round RT-PCR preceded second-round multiplex PCR. TCRdb independently ran MiXCR on the multiplex PCR reads; one entry per CDR3 protein. The repertoire includes 350,000 to 450,000 distinct CDR3 sequences, approximately 20% of them detected once, and around 1.6% sits in the top ten. Turning to this clonotype: Its antigen is undetermined. The junction departs from germline at one end; a sequencing error may be responsible.

The clonotype was recovered from a woman aged 18 to 35 with Graves' ophthalmopathy. The sequenced sample consisted of peripheral blood. The chain is built from TRBV11-2 and TRBJ1-6; 8 nucleotides agree with TRBD1. This chain's CDR3 is CATSRGDRKERPLHF. CDR3 in DNA: TGTGCCACCAGCAGAGGGGACAGGAAGGAACGGCCCCTCCACTTT.